This T cell receptor beta chain comes out of a study of blood T cell repertoires in COVID-19. Background on the study: Spain, Italy and the United States supplied samples that represented acute and convalescent COVID-19. Sources were T cells, B-cell-depleted T cells, or PBMCs; the material itself was cDNA or gDNA.

Original methodology: By means of reference gene primer amplification, nucleated cell counts were estimated. Assay: immunoSEQ multiplex PCR; the TCRdb copy retains only in-frame clones and omits some. Clone size and V and J calls were adopted from that table, with D and trimming inferred from the DNA. The sample lists approximately 220,000 clones, 65% to 85% occurring once. Trimming left V 6 bases short and J 6 bases short, with 8 bases between. Germline V gene lookup returns CDR1 DFQATT and CDR2 SNEGSKA (reference sequence). The CDR3 sequence is 11 residues long. The J gene is TRBJ1-4, the V gene TRBV20-1; perhaps TRBD1 as D (5 bases). Sequencing was done on a sample of peripheral blood. The TCR was taken from a woman aged 55-75 years with acute or convalescent COVID-19. CDR3 coding DNA: TGCAGTGCGGGGCCGGATGAAAAACTGTTTTTT. Translated: CSAGPDEKLFF.